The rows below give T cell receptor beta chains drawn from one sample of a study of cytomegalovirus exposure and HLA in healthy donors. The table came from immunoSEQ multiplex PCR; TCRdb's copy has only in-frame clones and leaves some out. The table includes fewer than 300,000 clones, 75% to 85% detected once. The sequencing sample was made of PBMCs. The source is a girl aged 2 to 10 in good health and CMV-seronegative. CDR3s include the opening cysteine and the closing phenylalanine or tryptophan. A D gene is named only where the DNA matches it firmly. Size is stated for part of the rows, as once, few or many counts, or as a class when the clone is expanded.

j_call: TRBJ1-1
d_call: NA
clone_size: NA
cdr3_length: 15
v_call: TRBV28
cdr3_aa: CASSFFGSGLTEAFF
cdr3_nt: TGTGCCAGCAGTTTCTTCGGATCAGGGCTCACTGAAGCTTTCTTT

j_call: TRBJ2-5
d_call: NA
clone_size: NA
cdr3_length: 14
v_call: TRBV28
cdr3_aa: CASSFRGEGKTQYF
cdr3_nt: TGTGCCAGCAGTTTTAGGGGGGAGGGCAAGACCCAGTACTTC

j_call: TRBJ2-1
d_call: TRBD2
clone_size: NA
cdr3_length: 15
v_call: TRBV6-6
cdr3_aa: CASIFSGEANNEQFF
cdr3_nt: TGTGCCAGCATCTTCAGCGGGGAGGCCAACAATGAGCAGTTCTTC

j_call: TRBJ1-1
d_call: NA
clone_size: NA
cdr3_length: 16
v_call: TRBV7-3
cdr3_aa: CASSLFLQVMNTEAFF
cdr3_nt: TGTGCCAGCAGCCTTTTTCTACAGGTCATGAACACTGAAGCTTTCTTT

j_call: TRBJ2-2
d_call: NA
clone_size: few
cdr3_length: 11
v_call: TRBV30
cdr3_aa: CAWRGGGELFF
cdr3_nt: TGTGCCTGGAGGGGGGGCGGGGAGCTGTTTTTT

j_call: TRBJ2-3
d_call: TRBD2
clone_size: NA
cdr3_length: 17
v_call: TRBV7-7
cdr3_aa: CASSCAAYFSGGLAQYF
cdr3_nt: TGTGCCAGCAGCTGCGCCGCCTATTTTAGCGGGGGGCTCGCGCAGTATTTT

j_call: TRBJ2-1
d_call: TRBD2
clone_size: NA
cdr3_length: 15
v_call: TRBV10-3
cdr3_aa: CAISGDYPDYNEQFF
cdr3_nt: TGTGCCATCAGTGGGGACTACCCGGACTACAATGAGCAGTTCTTC

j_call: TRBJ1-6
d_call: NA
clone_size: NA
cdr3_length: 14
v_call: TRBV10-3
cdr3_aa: CAIRGGSYNSPLHF
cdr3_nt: TGTGCCATCAGGGGGGGCTCCTATAATTCACCCCTCCACTTT

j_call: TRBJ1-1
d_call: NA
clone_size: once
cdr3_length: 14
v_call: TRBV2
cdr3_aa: CASRDPSLNTEAFF
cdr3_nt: TGTGCCAGCAGAGATCCTAGCCTGAACACTGAAGCTTTCTTT

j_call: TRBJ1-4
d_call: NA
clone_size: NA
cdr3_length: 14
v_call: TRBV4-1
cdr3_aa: CASSQDGIHEKLFF
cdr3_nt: TGCGCCAGCAGCCAGGACGGGATTCATGAAAAACTGTTTTTT

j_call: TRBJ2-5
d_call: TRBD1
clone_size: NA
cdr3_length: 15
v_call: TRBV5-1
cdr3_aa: CASSLWGQPGETQYF
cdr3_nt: TGCGCCAGCAGCTTGTGGGGACAGCCCGGGGAGACCCAGTACTTC

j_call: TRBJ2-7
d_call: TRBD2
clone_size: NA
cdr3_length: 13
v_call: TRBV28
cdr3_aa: CAIGLAGAYEQYF
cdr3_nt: TGTGCCATCGGACTAGCGGGGGCCTACGAGCAGTACTTC

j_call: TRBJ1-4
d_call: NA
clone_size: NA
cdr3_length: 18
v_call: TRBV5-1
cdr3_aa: CASSLDLGAAGTNEKLFF
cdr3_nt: TGCGCCAGCAGCTTGGATTTGGGGGCGGCTGGCACTAATGAAAAACTGTTTTTT

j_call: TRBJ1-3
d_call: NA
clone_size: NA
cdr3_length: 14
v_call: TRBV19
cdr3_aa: CASSKGDSGNTIYF
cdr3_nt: TGTGCCAGTAGTAAAGGGGATTCTGGAAACACCATATATTTT

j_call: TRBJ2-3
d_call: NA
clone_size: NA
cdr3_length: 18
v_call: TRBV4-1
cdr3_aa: CASSQGLGRQGGTDTQYF
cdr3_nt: TGCGCCAGCAGCCAGGGTCTAGGGAGACAAGGTGGTACAGATACGCAGTATTTT

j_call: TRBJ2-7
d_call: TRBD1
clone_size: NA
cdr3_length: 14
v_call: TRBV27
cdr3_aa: CAQRDREYDYEQYF
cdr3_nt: TGTGCCCAGAGGGACAGGGAATATGACTACGAGCAGTACTTC

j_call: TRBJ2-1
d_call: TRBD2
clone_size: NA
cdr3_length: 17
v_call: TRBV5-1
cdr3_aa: CASSQGTSGGPYNEQFF
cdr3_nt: TGCGCCAGCAGCCAGGGCACTAGCGGGGGGCCCTACAATGAGCAGTTCTTC

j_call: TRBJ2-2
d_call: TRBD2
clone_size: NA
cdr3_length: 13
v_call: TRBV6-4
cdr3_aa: CASRTGGTGELFF
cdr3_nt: TGTGCCAGCAGGACGGGAGGCACCGGGGAGCTGTTTTTT

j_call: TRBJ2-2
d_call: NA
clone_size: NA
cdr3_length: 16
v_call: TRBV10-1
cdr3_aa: CASSESGGLNTGELFF
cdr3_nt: TGCGCCAGCAGTGAGTCGGGGGGGCTAAACACCGGGGAGCTGTTTTTT

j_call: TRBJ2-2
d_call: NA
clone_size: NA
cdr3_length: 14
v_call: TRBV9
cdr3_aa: CASSDSSSSGELFF
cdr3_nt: TGTGCCAGCAGCGACTCCTCCTCCTCCGGGGAGCTGTTTTTT

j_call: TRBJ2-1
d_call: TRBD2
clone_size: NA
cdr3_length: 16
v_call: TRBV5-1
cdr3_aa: CASSLTSVPSYNEQFF
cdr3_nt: TGCGCCAGCAGCTTGACTAGCGTACCCTCCTACAATGAGCAGTTCTTC

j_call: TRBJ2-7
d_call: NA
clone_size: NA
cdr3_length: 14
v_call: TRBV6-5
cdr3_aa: CASSPRDRMGEQYF
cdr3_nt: TGTGCCAGTTCCCCCCGAGACAGGATGGGCGAGCAGTACTTC

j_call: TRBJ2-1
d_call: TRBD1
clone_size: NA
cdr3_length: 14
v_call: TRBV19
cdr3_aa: CASSAGQGGNEQFF
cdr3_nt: TGTGCCAGTAGTGCGGGACAGGGCGGCAATGAGCAGTTCTTC

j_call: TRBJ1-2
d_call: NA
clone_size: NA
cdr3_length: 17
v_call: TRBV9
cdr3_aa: CASSGVDWAGENYGYTF
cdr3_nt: TGTGCCAGCAGCGGGGTTGACTGGGCAGGGGAGAACTATGGCTACACCTTC

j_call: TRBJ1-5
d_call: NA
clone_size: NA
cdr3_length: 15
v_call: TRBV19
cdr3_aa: CASSIGGTDNQPQHF
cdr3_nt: TGTGCCAGTAGTATTGGCGGGACGGACAATCAGCCCCAGCATTTT

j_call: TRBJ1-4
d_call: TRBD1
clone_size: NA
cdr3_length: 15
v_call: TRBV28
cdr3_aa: CASSHGTATNEKLFF
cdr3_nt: TGTGCCAGCAGTCATGGGACAGCAACTAATGAAAAACTGTTTTTT

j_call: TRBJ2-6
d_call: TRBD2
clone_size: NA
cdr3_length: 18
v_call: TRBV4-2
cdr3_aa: CASSLRGGAQPGANVLTF
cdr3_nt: TGTGCCAGCAGCCTTCGCGGGGGGGCCCAACCTGGGGCCAACGTCCTGACTTTC

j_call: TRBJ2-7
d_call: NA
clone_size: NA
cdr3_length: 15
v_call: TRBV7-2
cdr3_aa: CASSPSGGLSYEQYF
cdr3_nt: TGTGCCAGCAGCCCAAGTGGCGGGCTCTCCTACGAGCAGTACTTC

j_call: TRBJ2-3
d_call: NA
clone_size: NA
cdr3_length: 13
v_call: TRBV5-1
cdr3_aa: CASGPLAEDTQYF
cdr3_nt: TGCGCCAGCGGGCCCTTAGCGGAAGATACGCAGTATTTT

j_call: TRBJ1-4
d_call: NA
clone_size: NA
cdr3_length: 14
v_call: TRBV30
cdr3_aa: CAWKLEGTNEKLFF
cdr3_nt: TGTGCCTGGAAGTTGGAGGGGACTAATGAAAAACTGTTTTTT

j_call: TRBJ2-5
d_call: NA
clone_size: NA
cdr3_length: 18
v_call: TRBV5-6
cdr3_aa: CANSLRLNQGWGEETQYF
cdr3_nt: TGTGCCAACAGCTTGAGGCTAAATCAAGGGTGGGGGGAAGAGACCCAGTACTTC

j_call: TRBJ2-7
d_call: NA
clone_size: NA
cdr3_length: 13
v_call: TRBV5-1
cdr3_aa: CASRYSGTYEQYF
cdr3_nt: TGCGCCAGCAGGTACAGCGGAACCTACGAGCAGTACTTC

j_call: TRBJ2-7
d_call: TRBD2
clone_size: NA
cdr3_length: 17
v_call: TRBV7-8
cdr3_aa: CASSLAPPGLVRRAQYF
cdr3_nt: TGTGCCAGCAGCTTAGCACCCCCGGGACTAGTGCGACGAGCGCAGTACTTC

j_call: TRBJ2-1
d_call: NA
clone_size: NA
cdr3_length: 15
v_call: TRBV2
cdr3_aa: CASRLVTGSYNEQFF
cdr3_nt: TGTGCCAGCCGCCTGGTGACAGGCTCATACAATGAGCAGTTCTTC

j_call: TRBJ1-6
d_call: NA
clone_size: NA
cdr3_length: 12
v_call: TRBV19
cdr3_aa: CASRAGGSPLHF
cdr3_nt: TGTGCCAGTAGGGCAGGTGGGTCACCCCTCCACTTT

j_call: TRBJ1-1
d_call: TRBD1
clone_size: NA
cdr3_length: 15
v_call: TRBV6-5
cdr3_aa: CASRLQGVWDTEAFF
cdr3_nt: TGTGCCAGCAGATTACAGGGGGTCTGGGACACTGAAGCTTTCTTT

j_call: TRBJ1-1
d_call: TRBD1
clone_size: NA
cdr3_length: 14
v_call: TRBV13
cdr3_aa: CASSPWTGNTEAFF
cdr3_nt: TGTGCCAGCAGCCCCTGGACAGGGAACACTGAAGCTTTCTTT

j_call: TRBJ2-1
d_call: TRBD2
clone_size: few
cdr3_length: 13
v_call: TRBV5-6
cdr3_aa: CASSAVAGVNQFF
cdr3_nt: TGTGCCAGCAGCGCGGTAGCGGGGGTGAATCAGTTCTTC

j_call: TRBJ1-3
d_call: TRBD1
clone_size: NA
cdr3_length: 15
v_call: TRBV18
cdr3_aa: CASSPTTGSGNTIYF
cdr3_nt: TGTGCCAGCTCACCAACGACAGGGAGTGGAAACACCATATATTTT

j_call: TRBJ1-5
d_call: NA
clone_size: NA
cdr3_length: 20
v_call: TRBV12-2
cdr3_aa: CASRSTGTGDISVSNQPQHF
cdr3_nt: TGTGCAAGTCGCTCGACCGGGACAGGGGATATTTCGGTGAGCAATCAGCCCCAGCATTTT